The clone carrying this T cell receptor beta chain was detected ten times or more. The sample is drawn from a study of T cells in Graves' hyperthyroidism and ophthalmopathy. Amplification targeted TCR beta CDR3 regions from RNA transcripts. With the HTBI primer set, the TCR CDR3 went through a first round of RT-PCR. TCRdb reanalysed the multiplex PCR reads using MiXCR and keeps one entry per CDR3 protein. Of about 340,000 distinct CDR3 sequences listed, over 20% are singletons. This CDR3 has 14 amino acids. Looked up from germline, CDR1 is MNHEY and CDR2 is SVGEGT. V was trimmed by 4 bases and J by 0 bases, leaving 6 bases between them.

The sample consisted of blood. The source of this sequence is a woman aged 50 to 60 with Graves' hyperthyroidism. The chain couples TRBV6-2 or TRBV6-3 to TRBJ2-2; no definite D call. The CDR3 here is CASSSTANTGELFF. The CDR3 nucleotides are TGTGCCAGCAGTTCCACCGCGAACACCGGGGAGCTGTTTTTT.